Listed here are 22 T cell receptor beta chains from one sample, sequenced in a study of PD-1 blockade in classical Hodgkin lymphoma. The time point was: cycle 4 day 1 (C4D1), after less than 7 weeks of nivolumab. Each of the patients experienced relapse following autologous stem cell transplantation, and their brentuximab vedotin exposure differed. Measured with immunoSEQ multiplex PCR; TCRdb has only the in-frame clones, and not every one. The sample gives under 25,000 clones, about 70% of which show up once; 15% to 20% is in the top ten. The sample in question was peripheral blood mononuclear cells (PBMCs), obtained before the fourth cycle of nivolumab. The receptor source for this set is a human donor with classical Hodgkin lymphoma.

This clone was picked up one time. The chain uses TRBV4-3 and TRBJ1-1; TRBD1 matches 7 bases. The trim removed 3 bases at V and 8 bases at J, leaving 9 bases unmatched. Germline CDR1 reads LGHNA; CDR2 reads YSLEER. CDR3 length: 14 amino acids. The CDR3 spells CASSQGQSVSEAFF. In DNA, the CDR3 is TGCGCCAGCAGCCAGGGACAGTCCGTTTCCGAAGCTTTCTTT.

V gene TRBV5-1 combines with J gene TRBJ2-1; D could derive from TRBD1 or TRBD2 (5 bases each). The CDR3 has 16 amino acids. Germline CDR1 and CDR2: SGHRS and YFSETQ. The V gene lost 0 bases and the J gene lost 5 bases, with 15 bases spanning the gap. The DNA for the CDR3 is TGCGCCAGCAGCTTGGGGGGGACGAAAAGGAACAATGAGCAGTTCTTC. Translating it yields CASSLGGTKRNNEQFF.

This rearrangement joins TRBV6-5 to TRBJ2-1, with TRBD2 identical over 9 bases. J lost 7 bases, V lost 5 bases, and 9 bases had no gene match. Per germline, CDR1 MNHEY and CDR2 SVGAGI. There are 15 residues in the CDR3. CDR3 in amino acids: CASSPGTSIYNEQFF. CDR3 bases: TGTGCCAGCAGTCCGGGGACTAGCATTTATAATGAGCAGTTCTTC.

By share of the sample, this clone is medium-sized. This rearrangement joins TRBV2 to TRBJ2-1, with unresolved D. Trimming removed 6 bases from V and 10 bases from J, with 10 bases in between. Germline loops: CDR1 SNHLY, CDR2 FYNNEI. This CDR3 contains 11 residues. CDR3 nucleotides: TGTGCCAGCAGCTCCTACGGGGAGCAGTTCTTC. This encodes CASSSYGEQFF.

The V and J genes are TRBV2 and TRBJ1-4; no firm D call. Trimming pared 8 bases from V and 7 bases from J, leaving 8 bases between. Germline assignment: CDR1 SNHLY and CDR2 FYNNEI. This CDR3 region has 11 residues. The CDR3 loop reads CASAYTEKLFF. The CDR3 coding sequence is TGTGCCAGCGCCTATACTGAAAAACTGTTTTTT.

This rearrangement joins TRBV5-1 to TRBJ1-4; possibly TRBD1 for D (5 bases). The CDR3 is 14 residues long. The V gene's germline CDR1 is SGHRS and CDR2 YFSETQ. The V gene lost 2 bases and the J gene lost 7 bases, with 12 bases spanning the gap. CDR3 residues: CASSFRGDGEKLFF. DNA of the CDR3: TGCGCCAGCAGCTTTAGGGGCGACGGTGAAAAACTGTTTTTT.

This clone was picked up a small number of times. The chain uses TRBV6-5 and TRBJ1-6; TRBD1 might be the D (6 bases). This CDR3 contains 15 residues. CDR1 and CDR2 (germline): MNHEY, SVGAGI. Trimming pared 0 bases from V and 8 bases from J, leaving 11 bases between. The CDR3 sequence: CASSYSSGVDSPLHF. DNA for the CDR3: TGTGCCAGCAGTTACTCATCAGGGGTCGATTCACCCCTCCACTTT.

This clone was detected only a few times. The CDR3 DNA follows: TGTGCCAGCAGCCAAGACAGGGCAATCAACTATGGCTACACCTTC. Protein sequence: CASSQDRAINYGYTF. The chain links TRBV4-2 to TRBJ1-2, with D tentatively TRBD1 (5 bases). This CDR3 contains 15 residues. The germline V gene has CDR1 LGHNA and CDR2 YNFKEQ. V was shortened by 0 bases and J by 2 bases, with 10 bases between the two germline ends.

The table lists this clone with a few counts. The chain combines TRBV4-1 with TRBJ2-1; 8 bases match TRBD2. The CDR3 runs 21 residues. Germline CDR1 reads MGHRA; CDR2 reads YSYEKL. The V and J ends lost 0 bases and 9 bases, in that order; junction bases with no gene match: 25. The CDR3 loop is CASSQEFRVGVAGGPFIEQFF. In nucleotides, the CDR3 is TGCGCCAGCAGCCAAGAGTTCAGGGTTGGGGTTGCGGGAGGCCCCTTCATTGAGCAGTTCTTC.

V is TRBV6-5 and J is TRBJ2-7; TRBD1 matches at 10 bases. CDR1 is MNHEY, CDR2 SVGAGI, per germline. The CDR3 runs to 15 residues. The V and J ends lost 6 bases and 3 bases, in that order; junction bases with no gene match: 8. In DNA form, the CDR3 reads TGTGCCAGCAGCCCGACAGGGGGCGCTTTCTACGAGCAGTACTTC. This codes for CASSPTGGAFYEQYF.

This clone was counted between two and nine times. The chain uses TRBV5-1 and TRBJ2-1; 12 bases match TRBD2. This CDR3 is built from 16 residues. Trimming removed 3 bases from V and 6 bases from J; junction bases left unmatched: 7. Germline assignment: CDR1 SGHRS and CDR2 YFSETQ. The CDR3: CASSSLGLAGINEQFF. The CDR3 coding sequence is TGCGCCAGCAGCTCTCTTGGACTAGCGGGGATCAATGAGCAGTTCTTC.

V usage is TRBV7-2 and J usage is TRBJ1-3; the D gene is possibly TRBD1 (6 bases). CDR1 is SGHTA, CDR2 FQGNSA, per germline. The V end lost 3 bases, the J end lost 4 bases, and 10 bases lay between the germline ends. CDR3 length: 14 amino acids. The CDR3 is CASSFQGLGNTIYF. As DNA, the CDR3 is TGTGCCAGCAGCTTCCAGGGGCTGGGAAACACCATATATTTT.

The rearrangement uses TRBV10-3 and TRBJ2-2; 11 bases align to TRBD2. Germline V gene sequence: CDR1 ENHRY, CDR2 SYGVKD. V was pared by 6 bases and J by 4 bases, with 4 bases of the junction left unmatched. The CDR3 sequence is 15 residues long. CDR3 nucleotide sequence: TGTGCCATCAGCGGGACTAGCGGAGGCACCGGGGAGCTGTTTTTT. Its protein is CAISGTSGGTGELFF.

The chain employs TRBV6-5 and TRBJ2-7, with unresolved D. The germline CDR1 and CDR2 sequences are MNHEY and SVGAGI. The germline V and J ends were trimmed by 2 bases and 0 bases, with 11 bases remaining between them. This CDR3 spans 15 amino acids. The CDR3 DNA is TGTGCCAGCAGTTACGGGCGAAGGAGCTCCTACGAGCAGTACTTC. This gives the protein CASSYGRRSSYEQYF.

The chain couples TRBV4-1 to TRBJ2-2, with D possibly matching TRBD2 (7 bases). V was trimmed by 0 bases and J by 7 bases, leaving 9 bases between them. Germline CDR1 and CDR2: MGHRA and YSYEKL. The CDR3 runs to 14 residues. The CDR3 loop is CASSQERGGGELFF. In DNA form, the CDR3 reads TGCGCCAGCAGCCAAGAGAGGGGGGGCGGGGAGCTGTTTTTT.

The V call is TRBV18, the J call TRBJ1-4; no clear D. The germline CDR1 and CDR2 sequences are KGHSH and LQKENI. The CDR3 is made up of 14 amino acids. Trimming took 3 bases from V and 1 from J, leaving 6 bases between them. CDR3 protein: CASSPTLTNEKLFF. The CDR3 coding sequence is TGTGCCAGCTCACCGACTTTAACTAATGAAAAACTGTTTTTT.

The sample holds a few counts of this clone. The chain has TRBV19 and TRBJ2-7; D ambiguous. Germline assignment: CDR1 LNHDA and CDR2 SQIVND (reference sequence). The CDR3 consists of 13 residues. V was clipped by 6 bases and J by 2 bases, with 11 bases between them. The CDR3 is CASSNVAAYEQYF. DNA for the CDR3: TGTGCCAGTAGCAATGTGGCAGCCTACGAGCAGTACTTC.

DNA for the CDR3: TGTGCCAGCAGACAGGAGAGCTATGGCTACACCTTC. Residues: CASRQESYGYTF. J is TRBJ1-2 and V is TRBV2, with D tentatively TRBD1 (5 bases). The germline V and J ends were trimmed by 6 bases and 4 bases, with 9 bases remaining between them. The CDR3 length is 12 residues. CDR1 and CDR2 from the germline V gene are SNHLY and FYNNEI. The whole variable domain, remainder taken from reference TRBV2 and TRBJ1-2, is EPEVTQTPSHQVTQMGQEVILRCVPISNHLYFYWYRQILGQKVEFLVSFYNNEISEKSEIFDDQFSVERPDGSNFTLKIRSTKLEDSAMYFCASRQESYGYTFGSGTRLTVV.

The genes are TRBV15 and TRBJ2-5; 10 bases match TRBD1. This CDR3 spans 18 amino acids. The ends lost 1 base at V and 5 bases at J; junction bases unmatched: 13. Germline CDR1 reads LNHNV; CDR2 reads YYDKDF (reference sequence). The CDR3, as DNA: TGTGCCACCAGCAGAGGACCCGGGACAGGGGTGTGGGGCGAGACCCAGTACTTC. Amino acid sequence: CATSRGPGTGVWGETQYF.

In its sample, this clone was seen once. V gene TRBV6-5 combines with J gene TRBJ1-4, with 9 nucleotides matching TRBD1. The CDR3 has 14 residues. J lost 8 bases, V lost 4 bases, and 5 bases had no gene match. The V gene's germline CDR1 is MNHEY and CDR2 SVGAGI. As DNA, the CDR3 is TGTGCCAGCAGTTCCGGGACAGGGCCCGAAAAACTGTTTTTT. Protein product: CASSSGTGPEKLFF.

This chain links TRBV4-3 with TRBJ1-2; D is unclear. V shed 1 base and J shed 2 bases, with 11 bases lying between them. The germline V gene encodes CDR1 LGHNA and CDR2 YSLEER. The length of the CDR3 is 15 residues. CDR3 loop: CASSQASALNYGYTF. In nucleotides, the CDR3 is TGCGCCAGCAGCCAAGCGTCCGCGCTAAACTATGGCTACACCTTC.

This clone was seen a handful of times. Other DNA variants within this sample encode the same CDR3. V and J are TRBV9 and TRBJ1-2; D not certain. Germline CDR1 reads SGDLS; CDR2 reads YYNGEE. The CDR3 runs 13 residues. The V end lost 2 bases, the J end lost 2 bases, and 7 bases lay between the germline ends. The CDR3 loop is CASSVGLNYGYTF. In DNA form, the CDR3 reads TGTGCCAGCAGCGTTGGGTTAAACTATGGCTACACCTTC.